These 6 T cell receptor beta chains came from one sample sequenced in a study of blood T cell repertoires in COVID-19. TCRdb's copy holds only in-frame clones and misses some; the assay was immunoSEQ multiplex PCR. The sample carries hundreds of thousands of clones, approximately 90% recorded once. Sequenced input: PBMCs or T cells enriched from blood (not recorded which). These receptors all come from a man aged 30 to 45 who had recovered from COVID-19.

This clone has a single count. The chain joins TRBV6-1 to TRBJ2-1, with 14 bases aligning to TRBD2. CDR3 length equals 19 residues. The germline V gene has CDR1 MNHNS and CDR2 SASEGT. The trim removed 3 bases at V and 8 bases at J, leaving 15 bases unmatched. The DNA of the CDR3 is TGTGCCAGCAGTGACCTCGGGTCCCCCGGGACTAGCGGGAGTGATGAGCAGTTCTTC. Its translation is CASSDLGSPGTSGSDEQFF.

The V call is TRBV6-1, the J call TRBJ2-7, with D possibly being TRBD2 (5 bases). Germline CDR1 MNHNS, CDR2 SASEGT. The CDR3 totals 14 residues. V lost 3 bases and J 4 bases, leaving 13 bases between the germline ends. In nucleotides, the CDR3 is TGTGCCAGCAGTGACCGGGCTCCGGGGTACGAGCAGTACTTC. This sequence encodes CASSDRAPGYEQYF.

This clone was recorded only once. The V call is TRBV29-1, the J call TRBJ1-2; no clear D. The germline V and J ends were trimmed by 0 bases and 0 bases, with 5 bases remaining between them. Germline V gene data show CDR1 as SQVTM and CDR2 as ANQGSEA. This CDR3 contains 13 residues. The CDR3 loop reads CSVEDSTNYGYTF. The CDR3 DNA reads TGCAGCGTTGAAGACAGTACTAACTATGGCTACACCTTC.

The rearrangement joins TRBV25-1 to TRBJ1-4; D not certain. The CDR3 runs to 15 residues. Germline V gene sequence: CDR1 MGHDK, CDR2 SYGVNS. V was trimmed by 5 bases and J by 3 bases, leaving 13 bases between them. DNA of the CDR3: TGTGCCAGCAGTTTAGGAGTAGGATCTAATGAAAAACTGTTTTTT. The encoded protein is CASSLGVGSNEKLFF.

This chain links TRBV12-5 with TRBJ1-4, with unresolved D. V gave up 0 bases and J gave up 5 bases, with 22 bases separating them. Germline CDR1 reads LGHNT; CDR2 reads FRNRAP. The CDR3 has 19 residues. CDR3 in DNA: TGTGCTAGTGGTTTGGTATTAAACCCCCCGGGTCGTCCAAATGAAAAACTGTTTTTT. Its translation is CASGLVLNPPGRPNEKLFF.

The chain has TRBV19 and TRBJ2-1, with 8 bases lining up with TRBD1. The CDR3 covers 16 residues. Unmatched junction bases numbered 11, after V lost 5 bases and J lost 5 bases. Germline V lookup: CDR1 LNHDA, CDR2 SQIVND (reference sequence). The CDR3 here is CASSSWTGISHNEQFF. CDR3 sequence (DNA): TGTGCCAGTAGTTCATGGACAGGGATCAGTCACAATGAGCAGTTCTTC.